This TCR beta chain was sequenced for a study of identical twins. Points on this clonotype: The antigen remains unidentified.

Study observations and caveats: Clonotypes of the beta chain that were abundant in cord blood carried fewer insertions (memory repertoires showed none).

With 5 bases removed from V and 6 bases from J, the gap between germline ends came to 18 bases. CDR3 length: 15 residues. CDR1 and CDR2 from the germline V gene are SNHLY and FYNNEI. Addition of a universal primer site occurred through template switching, and cDNA carried unique molecular identifiers. TCRdb analysed the 5' RACE reads with MiXCR anew, one entry per CDR3 protein. The sample records 310,000 or so distinct CDR3 sequences, around 8.8% being singletons. There were only healthy Caucasians among the donors. The same sample was also used in a study of yellow fever vaccine responses in identical twins.

The clonotype was recovered from a woman younger than 35 in good health. The sequenced sample consisted of memory (CD45RO+) T cells sorted from blood. This chain uses TRBV2 with TRBJ2-3, with D possibly matching TRBD1 (5 bases). CDR3 protein: CASSQNQGFTDTQYF. The CDR3 nucleotides read TGTGCCAGCAGTCAGAATCAGGGCTTTACGGATACGCAGTATTTT.